These 27 T cell receptor beta chains originate from one sample sequenced in a study of T cells in Graves' hyperthyroidism and ophthalmopathy. Researchers amplified the TCR beta CDR3 regions from RNA transcripts. In the first-round RT-PCR of the TCR CDR3, the HTBI primer set was used. TCRdb called the multiplex PCR reads again in MiXCR, with one record for every CDR3 protein. Here the sample spans more than 300,000 distinct CDR3 sequences, approximately 17% being singletons. The source material was blood. These receptor sequences come from a woman in her twenties or thirties with Graves' hyperthyroidism that later progressed to Graves' ophthalmopathy.

The J gene is TRBJ2-1, the V gene TRBV11-2, with 7 bases matching TRBD2. The CDR3 is 16 amino acids. Germline-derived CDR1 and CDR2 are SGHAT and FQNNGV. Germline trimming cut 3 bases from V and 4 bases from J; bases unmatched to any gene: 9. Here the CDR3 reads CASSLQMREWYNEQFF. The CDR3 nucleotides are TGTGCCAGCAGCTTGCAGATGCGGGAGTGGTACAATGAGCAGTTCTTC.

The chain uses TRBV12-3 or TRBV12-4 and TRBJ1-5; D gene uncertain. The CDR3 has 12 residues. Trimming cost V 5 bases and J 6 bases, with 8 bases left between them. The CDR3 loop is CASSPWGQPQHF. The CDR3 DNA reads TGTGCCAGCAGTCCCTGGGGTCAGCCCCAGCATTTT.

This clonotype occurred many times. The rearrangement links TRBV30 to TRBJ2-5, with 9 nucleotides matching TRBD1. The CDR3 extends over 17 amino acids. CDR1 and CDR2 (germline): GTSNPN, SVGIG (reference sequence). The J segment lost 3 bases and the V segment lost 0 bases, leaving 11 bases of the junction unmatched. CDR3 amino acids: CAWSVGWIQGAKETQYF. CDR3 nucleotide sequence: TGTGCCTGGAGTGTAGGGTGGATACAGGGGGCCAAAGAGACCCAGTACTTC.

This chain connects TRBV20-1 to TRBJ1-3, with no clear D. CDR3 size: 18 residues. Germline V CDR1 and CDR2: DFQATT, SNEGSKA (reference sequence). The ends were cut back, 6 bases at V and 0 bases at J, with 24 bases in the middle. In nucleotides, the CDR3 is TGCAGTGCCGCCGGTGTGGAAAGCACCGCACGCTCTGGAAACACCATATATTTT. Encoded protein: CSAAGVESTARSGNTIYF.

The sample holds many counts of this clonotype. It may be a read error: a sequence one base away is much more abundant. The chain carries TRBV28 and TRBJ1-2; no definite D call. This CDR3 is built from 11 residues. Germline assignment: CDR1 MDHEN and CDR2 SYDVKM. This CDR3 reads CASTENCGYTF. For the CDR3, the DNA is TGTGCCAGCACCGAGAACTGTGGCTACACCTTC.

The chain recombines TRBV5-8 with TRBJ1-2; D remains unclear. In germline, CDR1 is SGHTS, CDR2 YDEGEE. The CDR3 is 14 residues long. V was clipped by 0 bases and J by 3 bases, with 9 bases between them. For the CDR3, the DNA is TGTGCCAGCAGCTTGGCGCCTCTGTACTATGGCTACACCTTC. It codes for CASSLAPLYYGYTF. Based on the CDR3 plus reference TRBV5-8 and TRBJ1-2, the full variable domain is EAGVTQSPTHLIKTRGQQATLRCSPISGHTSVYWYQQALGLGLQFLLWYDEGEERNRGNFPPRFSGRQFPNYSSELNVNALELEDSALYLCASSLAPLYYGYTFGSGTRLTVV.

The chain links TRBV5-6 to TRBJ1-3; 11 bases agree with TRBD1. This CDR3 is 16 amino acids long. V lost 4 bases to trimming and J lost 3 bases; unmatched junction nucleotides: 6. Germline values: CDR1 SGHDT, CDR2 YYEEEE. DNA for the CDR3: TGTGCCAGCAGCGACGGGACAGGGGGAAATGGAAACACCATATATTTT. This translates into CASSDGTGGNGNTIYF.

This clonotype showed up many times. The V gene is TRBV3-1, the J gene TRBJ1-2, with a tentative D call TRBD1 (5 bases). This CDR3 region has 14 residues. The germline CDR1 and CDR2 sequences are LGHDT and YNNKEL (reference sequence). Between the trimmed V and J ends, which lost 1 base and 3 bases, there was a span of 9 bases. CDR3 region: CASSQGGIDYGYTF. The CDR3 DNA is TGTGCCAGCAGCCAAGGGGGGATAGACTATGGCTACACCTTC.

The chain links TRBV20-1 to TRBJ1-5, with D maybe TRBD1 (5 bases). The germline V and J ends were trimmed by 4 bases and 4 bases, with 11 bases remaining between them. There are 13 residues in the CDR3. Germline-derived CDR1 and CDR2 are DFQATT and SNEGSKA (reference sequence). CDR3 coding DNA: TGCAGTGCTAAACAGGATATTAATCAGCCCCAGCATTTT. Residues: CSAKQDINQPQHF.

V gene TRBV2 combines with J gene TRBJ1-4, with D unclear. With 2 bases removed from V and 3 bases from J, the gap between germline ends came to 13 bases. The CDR3 is 16 amino acids. Germline-derived CDR1 and CDR2 are SNHLY and FYNNEI. Written as DNA, the CDR3 is TGTGCCAGCAGTGAAAAGGGCCCTCCACCTAATGAAAAACTGTTTTTT. As protein: CASSEKGPPPNEKLFF. Full variable domain (remainder filled in from reference TRBV2 and TRBJ1-4): EPEVTQTPSHQVTQMGQEVILRCVPISNHLYFYWYRQILGQKVEFLVSFYNNEISEKSEIFDDQFSVERPDGSNFTLKIRSTKLEDSAMYFCASSEKGPPPNEKLFFGSGTQLSVL.

This clonotype appeared a few times. The chain links TRBV3-1 to TRBJ2-3; D may be TRBD1 or TRBD2 (5 bases each). This CDR3 is built from 13 residues. Germline CDR1 LGHDT, CDR2 YNNKEL (reference sequence). With 0 bases removed from V and 11 bases from J, the gap between germline ends came to 12 bases. The DNA for the CDR3 is TGTGCCAGCAGCCAAGATGGGGCCCGGGGGCAGTATTTT. Translation gives CASSQDGARGQYF.

This clonotype was found many times. V and J are TRBV6-2 or TRBV6-3 and TRBJ1-1; unclear D gene. The length of the CDR3 is 17 residues. Germline CDR1 reads MNHEY; CDR2 reads SVGEGT. V was cut by 0 bases and J by 3 bases, with 17 bases left in between. The CDR3 protein is CASSYSTVTPGYTEAFF. In nucleotides, the CDR3 is TGTGCCAGCAGTTACTCGACGGTGACCCCCGGCTACACTGAAGCTTTCTTT.

The chain links TRBV5-4 to TRBJ1-6, with 9 nucleotides matching TRBD1. The germline gives CDR1 SGHNT, CDR2 YYREEE (reference sequence). The CDR3 has 14 residues. Losses at the gene ends were 3 bases for V and 8 bases for J; bases not matched to a gene: 3. The CDR3 nucleotides read TGTGCCAGCAGCTGGGGACAGGGTTATTCACCCCTCCACTTT. It codes for CASSWGQGYSPLHF.

The chain combines TRBV20-1 with TRBJ1-5; the D gene is possibly TRBD1 (6 bases). The V end was cut by 3 bases, the J end by 0 bases, with 12 bases between. The CDR3 contains 15 residues. Germline CDR1 reads DFQATT; CDR2 reads SNEGSKA (reference sequence). Written as DNA, the CDR3 is TGCAGTGCTAGCCGATCGACAGGTAGCAATCAGCCCCAGCATTTT. The encoded protein is CSASRSTGSNQPQHF.

This clonotype turned up a few times. The rearrangement joins TRBV30 to TRBJ2-6; D possibly matches TRBD1 or TRBD2 (6 bases each). This CDR3 contains 15 residues. The germline V gene encodes CDR1 GTSNPN and CDR2 SVGIG (reference sequence). V was pared by 0 bases and J by 3 bases, with 9 bases between. Here the CDR3 reads CAWSVGGIGANVLTF. CDR3 bases: TGTGCCTGGAGTGTAGGGGGGATTGGGGCCAACGTCCTGACTTTC.

Details on this clonotype: At one boundary the junction diverges from the germline segment, which might be a read error. This chain links TRBV7-9 with TRBJ2-7; D possibly matches TRBD1 or TRBD2 (6 bases each). Per germline, CDR1 SEHNR and CDR2 FQNEAQ (reference sequence). CDR3 length equals 17 residues. The CDR3 DNA follows: TGTGCTAGCAGCTCGATTTCGGGGGACACTGGCTCCTACGAGCAGTACTTC. This encodes CASSSISGDTGSYEQYF.

This clonotype was observed a few times. This CDR3 is CASSYGYTIYF. The CDR3, as DNA: TGTGCCAGCAGTTACGGGTACACCATATATTTT. The chain joins TRBV6-2 or TRBV6-3 to TRBJ1-3; D remains ambiguous. Germline CDR1 reads MNHEY; CDR2 reads SVGEGT. The length of the CDR3 is 11 residues. The ends were cut back, 2 bases at V and 8 bases at J, with 4 bases in the middle.

The table lists this clonotype with many counts. The rearrangement uses TRBV6-1 and TRBJ2-7, with 8 bases matching TRBD1. CDR1 MNHNS and CDR2 SASEGT come from the germline V gene. Germline trimming cut 7 bases from V and 0 bases from J; bases unmatched to any gene: 11. This CDR3 comprises 16 residues. The DNA of the CDR3 is TGTGCCAGCATCGCCGGGACAGGTTTGGTCTCCTACGAGCAGTACTTC. Protein: CASIAGTGLVSYEQYF.

The gene calls are TRBV30 and TRBJ1-3; 7 positions match TRBD1. The CDR3 is 11 amino acids. With 2 bases clipped from V and 12 bases from J, the junction kept 4 bases outside the gene matches. Germline CDR1 is GTSNPN and CDR2 is SVGIG (reference sequence). In DNA, the CDR3 is TGTGCCTGGAGTCGCAGGGGGGTCATATATTTT. Protein product: CAWSRRGVIYF.

This clonotype has at least ten counts. The chain links TRBV28 to TRBJ2-2; perhaps TRBD2 as D (5 bases). The length of the CDR3 is 17 residues. Germline V gene sequence: CDR1 MDHEN, CDR2 SYDVKM. Trimming removed 3 bases at V and 4 bases at J, with 18 bases between. CDR3: CASSFVYPGIITGELFF. The CDR3 nucleotides are TGTGCCAGCAGTTTCGTCTATCCGGGAATTATCACCGGGGAGCTGTTTTTT.

This chain joins TRBV4-1 and TRBJ2-7; 12 bases align to TRBD2. The CDR3 sequence is 17 residues long. Germline assignment: CDR1 MGHRA and CDR2 YSYEKL. The junction had 13 bases not matched to a gene; V was cut back by 4 bases and J by 6 bases. This CDR3 is CASSRPTTSGGRAEQYF. The CDR3 coding sequence is TGCGCCAGCAGCCGTCCCACTACTAGCGGGGGGAGGGCCGAGCAGTACTTC.

This clonotype was found many times. The chain joins TRBV20-1 to TRBJ2-1; tentative D call: TRBD2 (6 bases). In germline, CDR1 is DFQATT, CDR2 SNEGSKA (reference sequence). This CDR3 contains 16 residues. The ends were cut back, 0 bases at V and 0 bases at J, with 12 bases in the middle. In DNA form, the CDR3 reads TGCAGTGCTAGAGATTGGCGGGGACCCTCCTACAATGAGCAGTTCTTC. Its protein is CSARDWRGPSYNEQFF.

This clonotype has a count of ten or more. The chain employs TRBV2 and TRBJ2-7; TRBD2 matches 11 bases. The CDR3 loop spans 14 amino acids. CDR1 and CDR2 from the germline V gene are SNHLY and FYNNEI. With V trimmed by 6 bases and J by 2 bases, 3 bases remained unmatched. The CDR3, as DNA: TGTGCCAGCAGCGGACTAGCGGGCACCTACGAGCAGTACTTC. Translated, it gives CASSGLAGTYEQYF.

V usage is TRBV7-2 and J usage is TRBJ2-3, with D tentatively TRBD1 (6 bases). The CDR3 has 15 residues. V lost 5 bases, J lost 4 bases, and 16 bases lay in between. Germline V gene sequence: CDR1 SGHTA, CDR2 FQGNSA. The CDR3 DNA follows: TGTGCCAGCAGCCTGCGACAAGGGGGAGCAGATACGCAGTATTTT. Translation gives CASSLRQGGADTQYF.

This clonotype was counted only a few times. This chain uses TRBV6-1 with TRBJ2-1; D unclear. The germline V gene has CDR1 MNHNS and CDR2 SASEGT. The germline V and J ends were trimmed by 5 bases and 3 bases, with 5 bases remaining between them. The CDR3 is 12 residues long. The DNA for the CDR3 is TGTGCCAGCAGTCCAATCTACAATGAGCAGTTCTTC. Translating it yields CASSPIYNEQFF.

This clonotype was seen at least ten times. This rearrangement joins TRBV2 to TRBJ1-4; 11 bases match TRBD1. Germline V CDR1 and CDR2: SNHLY, FYNNEI. This CDR3 has 14 amino acids. V lost 3 bases and J lost 7; bases outside the gene matches: 1. In DNA, the CDR3 is TGTGCCAGCAGTGAGGGACAGGGGGGTGAAAAACTGTTTTTT. Encoded protein: CASSEGQGGEKLFF.

This clonotype was observed at least ten times. The chain recombines TRBV20-1 with TRBJ2-7, with TRBD1 identical over 9 bases. Trimming at V came to 6 bases and at J to 5 bases, leaving 5 bases not matched to a gene. Germline CDR1 is DFQATT and CDR2 is SNEGSKA (reference sequence). The CDR3 sequence is 12 residues long. CDR3 in amino acids: CSANRDRDEQYF. DNA of the CDR3: TGCAGTGCAAACCGGGACAGGGACGAGCAGTACTTC.